The 12 T cell receptor beta chains below come from one sample, sequenced in a study of blood T cell repertoires in COVID-19. Assay: immunoSEQ multiplex PCR; the TCRdb copy retains only in-frame clones and omits some. The sample lists about 210,000 clones, approximately 81% occurring once. The sequenced sample was PBMCs or T cells enriched from blood (not recorded which). The receptors were gathered from a woman in her fifties or sixties with acute COVID-19.

The genes are TRBV7-2 and TRBJ2-1, with D possibly being TRBD2 (6 bases). The V end lost 6 bases, the J end lost 7 bases, and 22 bases lay between the germline ends. The CDR3 is made up of 16 amino acids. From germline, CDR1 is SGHTA and CDR2 FQGNSA. The CDR3: CASRGPGLGSVNEQFF. DNA for the CDR3: TGTGCCAGCAGGGGACCGGGACTTGGAAGTGTGAATGAGCAGTTCTTC.

In this sample, this clone turned up once. The J gene is TRBJ1-4, the V gene TRBV11-2, with D uncertain. Germline V gives CDR1 SGHAT, CDR2 FQNNGV. The CDR3 runs to 14 residues. Trimming removed 5 bases from V and 5 bases from J, with 12 bases in between. CDR3 DNA sequence: TGTGCCAGCAGCCCAGGCGCCTTCAATGAAAAACTGTTTTTT. Translated: CASSPGAFNEKLFF.

The chain is built from TRBV24-1 and TRBJ2-1; D is uncertain. Germline CDR1 reads KGHDR; CDR2 reads SFDVKD. Trimming removed 4 bases from V and 12 bases from J, with 9 bases in between. The CDR3 covers 11 residues. The CDR3 DNA is TGTGCCACCAGTGACCCGGTCGCGCAGTTCTTC. It specifies CATSDPVAQFF.

A few counts support this clone. The chain combines TRBV5-5 with TRBJ2-3, with a weak D call TRBD1 (5 bases). The CDR3 sequence is 15 residues long. Germline V gives CDR1 SGHKS, CDR2 YYEKEE (reference sequence). Trimming cost V 0 bases and J 2 bases, with 10 bases left between them. The CDR3 loop is CASSLDRPPTDTQYF. As DNA, the CDR3 is TGTGCCAGCAGCTTGGACAGGCCGCCCACAGATACGCAGTATTTT.

This rearrangement joins TRBV7-8 to TRBJ1-2; D is ambiguous. Trimming removed 1 base from V and 6 bases from J, with 6 bases in between. The CDR3 extends over 12 amino acids. CDR1 SGHVS and CDR2 FQNEAQ come from the germline V gene. This CDR3 is CASSLGRDGYTF. For the CDR3, the DNA is TGTGCCAGCAGCTTAGGACGGGATGGCTACACCTTC.

This clone was found once. The chain uses TRBV24-1 and TRBJ1-1; D ambiguous. The CDR3 is 11 amino acids. CDR1 and CDR2 (germline): KGHDR, SFDVKD. V gave up 3 bases and J gave up 6 bases, with 4 bases separating them. The CDR3 reads CATSDISEAFF. CDR3 DNA: TGTGCCACCAGTGATATCTCTGAAGCTTTCTTT.

This clone is a singleton in its sample. The rearrangement joins TRBV5-1 to TRBJ1-3; no clear D. With 1 base removed from V and 0 bases from J, the gap between germline ends came to 11 bases. CDR1 is SGHRS, CDR2 YFSETQ, per germline. The CDR3 runs to 16 residues. DNA for the CDR3: TGCGCCAGCAGCTTGCATCCGGGGAACTCTGGAAACACCATATATTTT. This encodes CASSLHPGNSGNTIYF.

J is TRBJ2-3 and V is TRBV12-3 or TRBV12-4; 7 nucleotides line up with TRBD2. This CDR3 comprises 13 residues. Trimming took 10 bases from V and 0 from J; bases not matched to a gene: 4. DNA for the CDR3: TGTGCCATCGGGGGGACTAGCACAGATACGCAGTATTTT. Translated: CAIGGTSTDTQYF.

The V and J genes are TRBV19 and TRBJ1-6; no reliable D call. V shed 6 bases and J shed 4 bases, with 10 bases lying between them. The CDR3 totals 14 residues. Germline assignment: CDR1 LNHDA and CDR2 SQIVND (reference sequence). The CDR3, as DNA: TGTGCCAGTAGGGAGTCAGAGTATAATTCACCCCTCCACTTT. Its translation: CASRESEYNSPLHF. Filled out from reference TRBV19 and TRBJ1-6, the complete variable domain reads DGGITQSPKYLFRKEGQNVTLSCEQNLNHDAMYWYRQDPGQGLRLIYYSQIVNDFQKGDIAEGYSVSREKKESFPLTVTSAQKNPTAFYLCASRESEYNSPLHFGNGTRLTVT.

This CDR3 is CASSGQAPLGYTF. CDR3 bases: TGTGCCAGCAGTGGACAGGCCCCCCTCGGCTACACCTTC. The genes are TRBV7-9 and TRBJ1-2, with 7 bases fitting TRBD1. Germline V CDR1 and CDR2: SEHNR, FQNEAQ (reference sequence). This CDR3 region has 13 residues. The ends lost 6 bases at V and 8 bases at J; junction bases unmatched: 9.

The V and J genes are TRBV5-1 and TRBJ2-5; D possibly corresponds to TRBD1 (5 bases). From germline, CDR1 is SGHRS and CDR2 YFSETQ. The CDR3 consists of 16 residues. V gave up 2 bases and J gave up 5 bases, with 19 bases separating them. CDR3 DNA: TGCGCCAGCAGCTTTCGTGGGGCGCCCCTTGAGGAGACCCAGTACTTC. This gives the protein CASSFRGAPLEETQYF.

V gene TRBV6-2 or TRBV6-3 combines with J gene TRBJ1-1; D gene ambiguous. The length of the CDR3 is 15 residues. The ends were cut back, 0 bases at V and 0 bases at J, with 8 bases in the middle. Germline V gene lookup returns CDR1 MNHEY and CDR2 SVGEGT. The CDR3 protein is CASSYSSTMNTEAFF. The CDR3 nucleotides read TGTGCCAGCAGTTACTCGAGCACGATGAACACTGAAGCTTTCTTT.